The clone carrying this TCR beta chain was seen a handful of times. Produced via immunoSEQ multiplex PCR; TCRdb's table is partial and in-frame only. The sample includes hundreds of thousands of clones, roughly nine tenths of them seen just once. This record comes from a study of blood T cell repertoires in COVID-19. About the study: Nucleic acid was either cDNA or gDNA, and it came from T cells, B-cell-depleted T cells, or PBMCs.

The CDR3 totals 13 residues. The ends were cut back, 2 bases at V and 2 bases at J, with 7 bases in the middle. Germline V gene data show CDR1 as SQVTM and CDR2 as ANQGSEA. What was sequenced was PBMCs or T cells enriched from blood (not recorded which). This TCR was recovered from a woman between 18 and 29 years old who had recovered from COVID-19. This chain connects TRBV29-1 to TRBJ1-3; unclear D gene. The CDR3 sequence: CSVELRPGNTIYF. CDR3 nucleotide sequence: TGCAGCGTTGAACTCCGTCCTGGAAACACCATATATTTT.